This TCR beta chain was captured by sequencing in a study of technical replicates of blood from a few donors. The V end lost 5 bases, the J end lost 7 bases, and 20 bases lay between the germline ends. The germline V gene has CDR1 SGHNT and CDR2 YENEEA. The CDR3 has 15 residues. Generated by immunoSEQ multiplex PCR, the TCRdb table keeps only in-frame clones and is missing some. The data contain around 70,000 clones, just under 95% of them seen just once; the ten biggest clones take up roughly 0.26%. The receptor's source is a human donor in good health. Sequenced material: T cells isolated from PBMCs. The chain uses TRBV11-3 and TRBJ1-2; perhaps TRBD1 as D (6 bases). As DNA, the CDR3 is TGTGCCAGCAGCGGTGGGGGCGGATCGGCTAGTGGCTACACCTTC. As protein: CASSGGGGSASGYTF.